The 21 T cell receptor beta chains below were found in one sample sequenced in a study of blood T cell repertoires in COVID-19. Using immunoSEQ multiplex PCR, the repertoire was profiled, and TCRdb retains in-frame clones only, with some absent. Altogether 330,000 or so clones are present, about 91% being singletons, with the ten largest covering roughly a tenth. Input material: peripheral blood. These receptors were obtained from a man aged 30-40 years with COVID-19, enrolled during active disease.

The rearrangement joins TRBV24-1 to TRBJ2-1; 10 bases are shared with TRBD1. The germline CDR1 and CDR2 sequences are KGHDR and SFDVKD. The V segment lost 11 bases and the J segment 1 base; nucleotides outside the gene matches: 7. CDR3 length: 15 residues. The CDR3 protein is CAIVGGQGSYNEQFF. The CDR3 coding sequence is TGTGCCATAGTGGGGGGACAGGGGTCCTACAATGAGCAGTTCTTC.

This clone was counted a single time. V is TRBV7-2 and J is TRBJ2-1; tentatively, D is TRBD2 (5 bases). The CDR3 has 15 amino acids. V was cut by 1 base and J by 4 bases, with 11 bases left in between. Germline CDR1 and CDR2: SGHTA and FQGNSA. The CDR3 DNA reads as TGTGCCAGCAGCTTAGAGGACTTTCCGTACAATGAGCAGTTCTTC. The encoded protein is CASSLEDFPYNEQFF. Together with reference TRBV7-2 and TRBJ2-1, the CDR3 gives the full variable domain: GAGVSQSPSNKVTEKGKDVELRCDPISGHTALYWYRQSLGQGLEFLIYFQGNSAPDKSGLPSDRFSAERTGGSVSTLTIQRTQQEDSAVYLCASSLEDFPYNEQFFGPGTRLTVL.

V gene TRBV19 combines with J gene TRBJ2-7; D possibly corresponds to TRBD1 (6 bases). The V and J ends lost 2 bases and 0 bases respectively, with 8 bases between them. Germline CDR1 LNHDA, CDR2 SQIVND (reference sequence). This CDR3 region has 14 residues. The CDR3 is CASSITGSSYEQYF. The CDR3 DNA is TGTGCCAGTAGTATAACAGGGAGCTCCTACGAGCAGTACTTC.

This clone was observed many times. The V gene is TRBV6-5, the J gene TRBJ2-6; perhaps TRBD1 as D (5 bases). The length of the CDR3 is 15 residues. CDR1 MNHEY and CDR2 SVGAGI come from the germline V gene. Trimming took 8 bases from V and 0 from J, leaving 11 bases between them. Here the CDR3 reads CASWTPSSGANVLTF. As DNA, the CDR3 is TGTGCCAGCTGGACACCAAGCTCTGGGGCCAACGTCCTGACTTTC.

This chain joins TRBV11-3 and TRBJ2-2; D is uncertain. V gave up 1 base and J gave up 6 bases, with 3 bases separating them. Germline CDR1 reads SGHNT; CDR2 reads YENEEA. The CDR3 runs to 12 residues. The CDR3 nucleotides read TGTGCCAGCAGCTTAGCGGCCGGGGAGCTGTTTTTT. Protein product: CASSLAAGELFF.

The chain couples TRBV4-2 to TRBJ2-1; 9 nucleotides align to TRBD2. The CDR3 has 15 residues. CDR1 and CDR2 from the germline V gene are LGHNA and YNFKEQ. V shed 0 bases, J shed 9 bases, and the junction held 6 bases outside the gene matches. The CDR3 here is CASSQDVGGGGEQFF. Written as DNA, the CDR3 is TGTGCCAGCAGCCAAGATGTGGGCGGGGGGGGTGAGCAGTTCTTC.

V gene TRBV6-4 combines with J gene TRBJ2-3; maybe TRBD2 (6 bases). Germline assignment: CDR1 MRHNA and CDR2 SNTAGT. This CDR3 is built from 14 residues. Trimming took 8 bases from V and 0 from J, leaving 12 bases between them. CDR3 sequence: CASQTGTSTDTQYF. For the CDR3, the DNA is TGTGCCAGCCAGACCGGGACTAGCACAGATACGCAGTATTTT.

The V call is TRBV18, the J call TRBJ2-5, with D possibly being TRBD1 (5 bases). Germline V gene lookup returns CDR1 KGHSH and CDR2 LQKENI. There are 14 residues in the CDR3. V was cut by 2 bases and J by 5 bases, with 12 bases left in between. Here the CDR3 DNA reads TGTGCCAGCTCACCAGACCAGGGATCTGAGACCCAGTACTTC. Translation gives CASSPDQGSETQYF.

The gene calls are TRBV6-2 or TRBV6-3 and TRBJ2-1; D call uncertain. V was clipped by 2 bases and J by 9 bases, with 14 bases between them. Germline-derived CDR1 and CDR2 are MNHEY and SVGEGT. The CDR3 has 14 residues. The CDR3 region is CASSYVVGNSEQFF. DNA of the CDR3: TGTGCCAGCAGTTACGTGGTAGGTAACAGTGAGCAGTTCTTC.

The DNA of the CDR3 is TGTGCCAGCAGCGCCTCGAGAGGGGAGCAGTTCTTC. Protein sequence: CASSASRGEQFF. V usage is TRBV9 and J usage is TRBJ2-1; weak D call: TRBD2 (5 bases). The CDR3 totals 12 residues. Trimming took 3 bases from V and 10 from J, leaving 11 bases between them. Germline loops: CDR1 SGDLS, CDR2 YYNGEE.

This sequence joins TRBV5-5 and TRBJ1-2; the D is unclear. The CDR3 covers 13 residues. CDR1 SGHKS and CDR2 YYEKEE come from the germline V gene (reference sequence). Trimming shortened V by 3 bases and J by 1 base, and 7 bases separated the two germline ends. The CDR3: CASSYASNYGYTF. CDR3 DNA: TGTGCCAGCAGCTATGCTAGTAACTATGGCTACACCTTC.

The CDR3 nucleotides are TGTGCCAGCAGCCGCGGGGGGGCCAATCAAGAGACCCAGTACTTC. This gives the protein CASSRGGANQETQYF. The chain employs TRBV11-2 and TRBJ2-5; 9 positions match TRBD2. Germline CDR1 and CDR2: SGHAT and FQNNGV. With 5 bases clipped from V and 2 bases from J, the junction kept 6 bases outside the gene matches. This CDR3 spans 15 amino acids.

V and J are TRBV3-1 (or the pseudogene TRBV3-2) and TRBJ2-3, with a tentative D call TRBD2 (6 bases). Germline V gene lookup returns CDR1 LGHDT and CDR2 YNNKEL (reference sequence). Trimming took off 3 bases at V and 5 bases at J, with 6 bases between the two ends. The CDR3 consists of 12 residues. The CDR3 protein is CASSHSGDTQYF. The CDR3 DNA is TGTGCCAGCAGCCATAGCGGAGATACGCAGTATTTT.

This clone has a handful of counts. The V and J genes are TRBV9 and TRBJ2-7; 10 bases align to TRBD2. The CDR3 extends over 15 amino acids. Looked up from germline, CDR1 is SGDLS and CDR2 is YYNGEE. With V trimmed by 0 bases and J by 2 bases, 2 bases remained unmatched. In nucleotides, the CDR3 is TGTGCCAGCAGCGTAGAAAGCGGGAGGGCCTACGAGCAGTACTTC. It encodes CASSVESGRAYEQYF.

The V gene is TRBV7-9, the J gene TRBJ2-3, with 10 bases lining up with TRBD2. This CDR3 comprises 15 residues. Germline values: CDR1 SEHNR, CDR2 FQNEAQ (reference sequence). V gave up 5 bases and J gave up 2 bases; unmatched junction bases: 4. CDR3 sequence reads: CASSPTSGTTDTQYF. CDR3 bases: TGTGCCAGCAGCCCAACTAGCGGGACCACAGATACGCAGTATTTT.

V gene TRBV6-2 or TRBV6-3 combines with J gene TRBJ1-2; D might be TRBD1 (6 bases). The CDR3 runs to 17 residues. Per the germline V gene, CDR1 is MNHEY and CDR2 is SVGEGT. The ends were cut back, 2 bases at V and 3 bases at J, with 19 bases in the middle. The DNA for the CDR3 is TGTGCCAGCAGTTACGACGGTTTCGCAGGGGCGCACTATGGCTACACCTTC. It specifies CASSYDGFAGAHYGYTF.

The V call is TRBV5-1, the J call TRBJ2-2, with a weak D call TRBD2 (6 bases). Trimming took off 4 bases at V and 2 bases at J, with 12 bases between the two ends. The CDR3 has 15 residues. Germline loops: CDR1 SGHRS, CDR2 YFSETQ. The CDR3 DNA is TGCGCCAGCAGCGAAAACGGGGGTAACACCGGGGAGCTGTTTTTT. Encoded protein: CASSENGGNTGELFF. Looking up the rest from reference TRBV5-1 and TRBJ2-2 gives the full variable domain: KAGVTQTPRYLIKTRGQQVTLSCSPISGHRSVSWYQQTPGQGLQFLFEYFSETQRNKGNFPGRFSGRQFSNSRSEMNVSTLELGDSALYLCASSENGGNTGELFFGEGSRLTVL.

This chain uses TRBV18 with TRBJ2-3, with 11 bases fitting TRBD2. Germline CDR1 and CDR2: KGHSH and LQKENI. The V gene end was trimmed by 6 bases and the J gene end by 4 bases; junction bases not matched to a gene: 3. CDR3 size: 14 residues. The CDR3, as DNA: TGTGCCAGCTCGATTAGCGGGGGGGCAGATACGCAGTATTTT. The encoded protein is CASSISGGADTQYF.

Here the CDR3 DNA reads TGTGCCAGCAGCCGACGGACAGGGCAGGCGAACTATGGCTACACCTTC. Translation: CASSRRTGQANYGYTF. The chain combines TRBV16 with TRBJ1-2, with 8 bases matching TRBD1. J was trimmed by 2 bases and V by 4 bases; bases with no gene match: 9. Germline V gives CDR1 KGHSY, CDR2 FQNENV. CDR3 size: 16 residues.

The chain has TRBV5-1 and TRBJ2-3, with TRBD2 matching 13 bases. J lost 4 bases, V lost 2 bases, and 7 bases had no gene match. Germline CDR1 reads SGHRS; CDR2 reads YFSETQ. The CDR3 extends over 17 amino acids. CDR3 sequence: CASSLTRLAGGADTQYF. Here the CDR3 DNA reads TGCGCCAGCAGCTTAACACGACTAGCGGGGGGCGCAGATACGCAGTATTTT.

In its sample, this clone was seen once. The rearrangement links TRBV30 to TRBJ2-7; a possible D gene is TRBD2 (5 bases). V shed 0 bases and J shed 7 bases, with 13 bases lying between them. CDR1 is GTSNPN, CDR2 SVGIG, per germline (reference sequence). The CDR3 is 13 residues long. The CDR3 spells CAWSVVLGREQYF. Written as DNA, the CDR3 is TGTGCCTGGAGTGTAGTCCTAGGGAGAGAGCAGTACTTC.